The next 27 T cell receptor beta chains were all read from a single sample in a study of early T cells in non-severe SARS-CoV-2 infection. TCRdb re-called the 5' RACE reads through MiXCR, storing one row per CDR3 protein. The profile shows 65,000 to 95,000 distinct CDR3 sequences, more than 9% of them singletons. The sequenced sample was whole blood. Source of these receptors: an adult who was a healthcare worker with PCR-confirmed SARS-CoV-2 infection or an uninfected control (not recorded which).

For the CDR3, the DNA is TGTGCCAGCAGTGAGGGTCGGGACAGGGCCCAGTTCTTC. Amino acids: CASSEGRDRAQFF. This sequence joins TRBV28 and TRBJ2-1, with 9 bases that match TRBD1. V lost 5 bases to trimming and J lost 13 bases; unmatched junction nucleotides: 9. Germline V gene sequence: CDR1 MDHEN, CDR2 SYDVKM. The CDR3 totals 13 residues.

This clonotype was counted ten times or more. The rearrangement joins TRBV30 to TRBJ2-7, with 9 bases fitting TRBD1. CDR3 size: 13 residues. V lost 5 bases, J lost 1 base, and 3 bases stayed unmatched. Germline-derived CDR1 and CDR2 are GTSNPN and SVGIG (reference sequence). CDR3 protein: CAWGTGTSYEQYF. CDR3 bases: TGTGCCTGGGGGACAGGGACTTCCTACGAGCAGTACTTC.

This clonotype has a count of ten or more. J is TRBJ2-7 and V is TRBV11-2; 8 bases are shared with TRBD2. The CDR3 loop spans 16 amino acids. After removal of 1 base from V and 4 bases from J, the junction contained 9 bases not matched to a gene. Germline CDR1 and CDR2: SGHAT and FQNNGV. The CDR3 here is CASSLVFGGRSYEQYF. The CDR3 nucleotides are TGTGCCAGCAGCTTAGTCTTCGGCGGGAGGTCGTACGAGCAGTACTTC.

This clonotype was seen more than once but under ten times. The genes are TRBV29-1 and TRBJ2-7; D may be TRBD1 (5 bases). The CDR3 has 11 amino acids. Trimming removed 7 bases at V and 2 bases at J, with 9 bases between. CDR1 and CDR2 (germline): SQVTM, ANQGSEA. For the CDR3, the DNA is TGCAGCGCGACAGTTGCCTACGAGCAGTACTTC. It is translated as CSATVAYEQYF.

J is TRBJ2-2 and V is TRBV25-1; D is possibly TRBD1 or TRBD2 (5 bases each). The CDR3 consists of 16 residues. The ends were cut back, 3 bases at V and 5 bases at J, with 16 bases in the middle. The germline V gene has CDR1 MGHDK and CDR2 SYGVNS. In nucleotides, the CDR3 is TGTGCCAGCAGTGACCCAGCCGTCGGGGCAACCGGGGAGCTGTTTTTT. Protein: CASSDPAVGATGELFF.

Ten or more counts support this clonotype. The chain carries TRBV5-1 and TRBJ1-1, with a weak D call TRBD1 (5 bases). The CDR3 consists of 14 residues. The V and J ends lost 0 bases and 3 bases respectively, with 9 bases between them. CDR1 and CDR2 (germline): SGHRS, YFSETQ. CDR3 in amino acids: CASSLEGTDTEAFF. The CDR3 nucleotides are TGCGCCAGCAGCTTGGAAGGGACGGACACTGAAGCTTTCTTT.

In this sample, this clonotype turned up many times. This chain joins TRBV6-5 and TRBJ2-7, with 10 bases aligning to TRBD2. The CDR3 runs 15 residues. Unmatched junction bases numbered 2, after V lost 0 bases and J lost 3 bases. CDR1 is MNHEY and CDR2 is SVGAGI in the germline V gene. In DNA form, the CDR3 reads TGTGCCAGCAGTTACTCGGCTAGCGGGGGCTACGAGCAGTACTTC. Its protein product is CASSYSASGGYEQYF.

CDR3 sequence reads: CASSRGQETLEAFF. The CDR3 nucleotides are TGTGCCAGCAGCCGGGGACAGGAGACTCTTGAAGCTTTCTTT. The chain carries TRBV5-8 and TRBJ1-1; 8 nucleotides line up with TRBD1. Trimming cost V 4 bases and J 7 bases; bases outside gene matches: 9. Looked up from germline, CDR1 is SGHTS and CDR2 is YDEGEE. The CDR3 loop spans 14 amino acids.

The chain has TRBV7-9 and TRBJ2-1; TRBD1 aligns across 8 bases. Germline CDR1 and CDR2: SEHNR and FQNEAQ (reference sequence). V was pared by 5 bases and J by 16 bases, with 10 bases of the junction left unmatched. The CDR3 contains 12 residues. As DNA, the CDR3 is TGTGCCAGCAGCGCTGGGACCAGGGGGCCATTCTTC. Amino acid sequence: CASSAGTRGPFF. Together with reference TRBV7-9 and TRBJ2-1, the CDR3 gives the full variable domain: DTGVSQNPRHKITKRGQNVTFRCDPISEHNRLYWYRQTLGQGPEFLTYFQNEAQLEKSRLLSDRFSAERPKGSFSTLEIQRTEQGDSAMYLCASSAGTRGPFFGPGTRLTVL.

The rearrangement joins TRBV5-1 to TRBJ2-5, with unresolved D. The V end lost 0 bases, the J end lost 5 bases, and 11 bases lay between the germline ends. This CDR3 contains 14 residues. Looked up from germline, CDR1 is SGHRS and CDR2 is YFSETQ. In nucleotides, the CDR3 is TGCGCCAGCAGCTTGGCGGCCCAGAGGGAGACCCAGTACTTC. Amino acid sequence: CASSLAAQRETQYF. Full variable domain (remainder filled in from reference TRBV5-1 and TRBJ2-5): KAGVTQTPRYLIKTRGQQVTLSCSPISGHRSVSWYQQTPGQGLQFLFEYFSETQRNKGNFPGRFSGRQFSNSRSEMNVSTLELGDSALYLCASSLAAQRETQYFGPGTRLLVL.

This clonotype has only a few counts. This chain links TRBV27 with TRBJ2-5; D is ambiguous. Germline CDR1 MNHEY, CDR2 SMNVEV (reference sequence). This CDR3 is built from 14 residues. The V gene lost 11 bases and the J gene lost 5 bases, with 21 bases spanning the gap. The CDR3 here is CAPAIRACLETQYF. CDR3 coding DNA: TGTGCCCCTGCCATAAGAGCTTGCCTCGAGACCCAGTACTTC.

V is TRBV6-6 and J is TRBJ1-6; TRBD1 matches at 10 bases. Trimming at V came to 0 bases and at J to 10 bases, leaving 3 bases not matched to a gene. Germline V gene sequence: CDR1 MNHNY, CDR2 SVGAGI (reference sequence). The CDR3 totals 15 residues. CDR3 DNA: TGTGCCAGCAGTTACTCGGGACAGGGGACCTCACCCCTCCACTTT. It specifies CASSYSGQGTSPLHF.

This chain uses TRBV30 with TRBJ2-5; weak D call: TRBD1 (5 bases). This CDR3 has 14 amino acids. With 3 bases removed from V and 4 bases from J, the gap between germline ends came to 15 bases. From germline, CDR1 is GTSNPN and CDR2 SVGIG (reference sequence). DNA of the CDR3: TGTGCCTGGAGACAGGCAGGGATGAGAGAGACCCAGTACTTC. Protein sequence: CAWRQAGMRETQYF.

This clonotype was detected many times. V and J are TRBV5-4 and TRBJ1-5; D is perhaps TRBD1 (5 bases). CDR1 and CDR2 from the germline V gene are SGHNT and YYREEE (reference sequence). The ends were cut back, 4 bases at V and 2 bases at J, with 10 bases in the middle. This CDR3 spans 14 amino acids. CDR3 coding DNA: TGTGCCAGCAGCATCCAGGGCGGCAATCAGCCCCAGCATTTT. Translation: CASSIQGGNQPQHF.

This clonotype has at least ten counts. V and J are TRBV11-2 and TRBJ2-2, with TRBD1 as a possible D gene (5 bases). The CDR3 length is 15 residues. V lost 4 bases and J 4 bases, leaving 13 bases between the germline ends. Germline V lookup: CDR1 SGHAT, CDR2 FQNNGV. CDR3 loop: CASSYRGGRTGELFF. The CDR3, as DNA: TGTGCCAGCAGCTATAGGGGTGGTCGCACCGGGGAGCTGTTTTTT.

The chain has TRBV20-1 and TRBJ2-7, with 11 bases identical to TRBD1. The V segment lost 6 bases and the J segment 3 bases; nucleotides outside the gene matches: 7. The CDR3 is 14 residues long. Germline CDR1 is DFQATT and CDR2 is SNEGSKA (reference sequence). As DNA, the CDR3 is TGCAGTGCAAACCCCGGGACAGGGGGCTACGAGCAGTACTTC. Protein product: CSANPGTGGYEQYF.

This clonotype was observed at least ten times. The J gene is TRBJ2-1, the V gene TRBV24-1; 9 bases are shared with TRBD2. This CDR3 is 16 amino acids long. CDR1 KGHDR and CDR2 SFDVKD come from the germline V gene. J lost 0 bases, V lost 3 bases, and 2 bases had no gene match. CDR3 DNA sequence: TGTGCCACCAGTGATATTAGCGGGAGCTCCTACAATGAGCAGTTCTTC. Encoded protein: CATSDISGSSYNEQFF.

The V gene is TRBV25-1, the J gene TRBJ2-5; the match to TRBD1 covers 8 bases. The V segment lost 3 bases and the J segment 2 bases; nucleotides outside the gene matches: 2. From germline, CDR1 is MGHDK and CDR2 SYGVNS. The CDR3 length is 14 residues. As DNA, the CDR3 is TGTGCCAGCAGTGATACAGGGGGGCAAGAGACCCAGTACTTC. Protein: CASSDTGGQETQYF.

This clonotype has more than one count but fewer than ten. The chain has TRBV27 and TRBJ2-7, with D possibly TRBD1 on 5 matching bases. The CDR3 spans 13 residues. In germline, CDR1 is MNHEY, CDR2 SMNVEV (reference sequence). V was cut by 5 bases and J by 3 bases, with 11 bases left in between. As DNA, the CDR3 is TGTGCCAGCAGTCAGACAGTTAACTACGAGCAGTACTTC. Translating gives CASSQTVNYEQYF.

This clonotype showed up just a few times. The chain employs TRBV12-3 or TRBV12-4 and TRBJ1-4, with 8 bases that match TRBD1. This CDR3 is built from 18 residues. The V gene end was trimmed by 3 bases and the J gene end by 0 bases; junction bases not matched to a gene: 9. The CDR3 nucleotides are TGTGCCAGCAGTTTCAGGGGACAGGCTCTAGCAACTAATGAAAAACTGTTTTTT. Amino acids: CASSFRGQALATNEKLFF.

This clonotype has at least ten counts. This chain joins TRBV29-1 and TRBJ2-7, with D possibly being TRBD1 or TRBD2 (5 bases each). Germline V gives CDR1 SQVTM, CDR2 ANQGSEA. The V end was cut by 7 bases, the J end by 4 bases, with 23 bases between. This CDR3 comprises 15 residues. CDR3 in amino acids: CSALTWGNPSYEQYF. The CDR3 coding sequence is TGCAGCGCCCTAACCTGGGGGAACCCATCTTACGAGCAGTACTTC.

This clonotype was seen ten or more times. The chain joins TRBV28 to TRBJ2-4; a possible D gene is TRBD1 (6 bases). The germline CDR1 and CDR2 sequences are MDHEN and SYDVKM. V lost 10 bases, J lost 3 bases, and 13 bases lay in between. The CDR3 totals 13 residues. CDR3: CATWDTYKNIQYF. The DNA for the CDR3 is TGTGCCACCTGGGACACCTACAAAAACATTCAGTACTTC. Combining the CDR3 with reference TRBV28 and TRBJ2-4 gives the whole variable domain DVKVTQSSRYLVKRTGEKVFLECVQDMDHENMFWYRQDPGLGLRLIYFSYDVKMKEKGDIPEGYSVSREKKERFSLILESASTNQTSMYLCATWDTYKNIQYFGAGTRLSVL.

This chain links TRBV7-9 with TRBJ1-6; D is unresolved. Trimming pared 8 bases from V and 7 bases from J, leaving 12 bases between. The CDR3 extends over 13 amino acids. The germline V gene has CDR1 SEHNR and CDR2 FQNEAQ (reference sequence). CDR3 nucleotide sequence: TGTGCCAGCGGGCGGATAGACAATTCACCCCTCCACTTT. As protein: CASGRIDNSPLHF. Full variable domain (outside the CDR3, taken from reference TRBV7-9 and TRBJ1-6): DTGVSQNPRHKITKRGQNVTFRCDPISEHNRLYWYRQTLGQGPEFLTYFQNEAQLEKSRLLSDRFSAERPKGSFSTLEIQRTEQGDSAMYLCASGRIDNSPLHFGNGTRLTVT.

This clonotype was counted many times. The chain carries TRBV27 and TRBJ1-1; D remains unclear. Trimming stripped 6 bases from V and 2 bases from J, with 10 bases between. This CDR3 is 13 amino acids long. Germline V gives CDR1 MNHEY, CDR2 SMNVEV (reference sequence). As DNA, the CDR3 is TGTGCCAGCAGCCGAAGATCCAACACTGAAGCTTTCTTT. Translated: CASSRRSNTEAFF.

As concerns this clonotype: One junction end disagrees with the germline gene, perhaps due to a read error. Here the CDR3 reads CASSSLGVHVF. In nucleotides, the CDR3 is TGTGCCAGCAGCTCCTTGGGGGTCCACGTCTTC. The rearrangement uses TRBV3-1 and TRBJ2-1; D could derive from TRBD1 or TRBD2 (5 bases each). CDR3 size: 11 residues. Germline V CDR1 and CDR2: LGHDT, YNNKEL (reference sequence).

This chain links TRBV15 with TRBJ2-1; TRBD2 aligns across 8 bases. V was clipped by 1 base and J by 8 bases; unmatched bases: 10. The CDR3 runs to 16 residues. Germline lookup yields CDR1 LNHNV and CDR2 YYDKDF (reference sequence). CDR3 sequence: CATSRGLAGGIDEQFF. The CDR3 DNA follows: TGTGCCACCAGCAGAGGCTTGGCGGGGGGCATTGATGAGCAGTTCTTC.

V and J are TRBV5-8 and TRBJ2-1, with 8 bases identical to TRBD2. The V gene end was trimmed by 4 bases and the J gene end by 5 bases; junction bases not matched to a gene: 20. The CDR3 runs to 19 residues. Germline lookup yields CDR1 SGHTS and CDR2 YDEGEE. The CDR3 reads CASSPGGGRTSWGHNEQFF. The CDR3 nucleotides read TGTGCCAGCAGCCCTGGGGGAGGCCGGACTAGCTGGGGGCACAATGAGCAGTTCTTC.